This TCR beta chain was sequenced during a study of T cell changes during pregnancy in multiple sclerosis (dated by TCRdb to between 2017 and 2020). Broadly, across the study: The study looked at changes in the T cell repertoire across pregnancy in women with multiple sclerosis.

A note on this clone: Its antigen is still unknown. No base qualities exist here, and no much larger clone lies one base off it.

The library was made by the immunoSEQ multiplex PCR assay. The clones in this table, taken by TCRdb from immuneACCESS, are in-frame only. Not every clone is retained; where verified, under half of the shortfall comes from an unresolved V gene, and the cause of the rest is unknown. This sample gives tens of thousands of clones in total; about 87% of them show up just once. The ten biggest clones cover less than 6% of the sample. The sequence was collected from a human donor whose cells served as feeder cells for cultures in a pregnancy study. Sequencing was done on a sample of peripheral blood from another person, used as feeder cells.

The CDR3 has the sequence CASSRLGFSYNEQFF. At the DNA level, the sequence is TGTGCCAGCAGTCGTTTGGGTTTCTCCTACAATGAGCAGTTCTTC. The chain links TRBV28 with TRBJ2-1, with no confident D gene call. Relative to germline, V is 5 bases shorter and J is 0 bases shorter, with 11 bases between their ends. The CDR3 has 15 amino acids, counting the end cysteine and phenylalanine. Kept here is only the CDR3 DNA, which spans 45 bases and is read in frame from base 1. The germline V gene supplies CDR1 MDHEN and CDR2 SYDVKM.